This is a list of T cell receptor beta chains from one sample in a study of T cell repertoires in ileal Crohn's disease. The table came from immunoSEQ multiplex PCR; TCRdb's copy has only in-frame clones and leaves some out. The data show roughly 7,000 clones, with 72% seen just once and roughly 10% held by the top ten. The sample was ileal tissue. These receptors all stem from an adult with Crohn's disease. Both conserved end residues are part of each CDR3.

V gene	J gene	CDR3 protein
TRBV30	TRBJ2-1	CALNLAGGATYNEQFF
TRBV9	TRBJ2-5	CASSPLGVYQETQYF
TRBV20-1	TRBJ1-5	CSAFTGGPQHF
TRBV6-6	TRBJ2-5	CASSQRGGAQETQYF
TRBV6-5	TRBJ1-2	CASGRVNYGYTF
TRBV9	TRBJ2-1	CASSSRPNRLAEDNEQFF
TRBV4-1	TRBJ2-7	CASSDRQGAYEQYF
TRBV7-3	TRBJ1-1	CASSQSGGAGTEAFF
TRBV29-1	TRBJ2-3	CSVGQTSTDTQYF
TRBV6-6	TRBJ1-1	CASSDSPLNRGTEAFF
TRBV30	TRBJ2-7	CACVASSYEQYF
TRBV6-6	TRBJ1-2	CASSSTGDYGYTF
TRBV5-1	TRBJ1-1	CASSLGVGQNTEAFF
TRBV27	TRBJ1-4	CASSLDRANEKLFF
TRBV19	TRBJ2-1	CASSLGQWYNEQFF
TRBV7-2	TRBJ1-5	CASSRDRGPNQPQHF
TRBV11-3	TRBJ1-3	CASSLGGNTIYF
TRBV5-8	TRBJ1-6	CASSLGGLNSPLHF
TRBV18	TRBJ2-1	CASSHPRNGGYNEQFF
TRBV5-1	TRBJ2-7	CASSPLGYEQYF